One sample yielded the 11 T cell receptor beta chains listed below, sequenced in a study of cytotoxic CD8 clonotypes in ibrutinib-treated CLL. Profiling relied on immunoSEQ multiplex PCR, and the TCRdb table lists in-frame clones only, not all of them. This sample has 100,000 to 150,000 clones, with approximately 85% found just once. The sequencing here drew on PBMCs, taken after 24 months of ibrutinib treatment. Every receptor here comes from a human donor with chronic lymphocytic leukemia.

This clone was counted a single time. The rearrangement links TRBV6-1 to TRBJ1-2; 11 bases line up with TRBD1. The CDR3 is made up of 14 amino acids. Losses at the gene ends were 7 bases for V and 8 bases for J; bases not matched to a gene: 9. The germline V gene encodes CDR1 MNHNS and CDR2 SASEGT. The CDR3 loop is CASIQDRGPYGYTF. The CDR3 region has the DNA TGTGCCAGCATTCAGGACAGGGGGCCTTACGGCTACACCTTC.

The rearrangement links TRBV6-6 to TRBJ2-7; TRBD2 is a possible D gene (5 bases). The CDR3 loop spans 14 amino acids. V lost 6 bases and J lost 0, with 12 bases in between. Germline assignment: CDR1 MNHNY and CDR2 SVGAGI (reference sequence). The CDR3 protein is CASSKGRDSYEQYF. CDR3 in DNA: TGTGCCAGCAGCAAAGGACGGGACTCCTACGAGCAGTACTTC.

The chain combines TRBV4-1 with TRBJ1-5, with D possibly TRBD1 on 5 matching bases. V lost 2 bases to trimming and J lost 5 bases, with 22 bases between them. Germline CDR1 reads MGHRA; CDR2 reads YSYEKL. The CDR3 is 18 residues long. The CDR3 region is CASSQLNFGHDPDQPQHF. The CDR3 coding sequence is TGCGCCAGCAGCCAATTAAACTTCGGACACGACCCCGATCAGCCCCAGCATTTT.

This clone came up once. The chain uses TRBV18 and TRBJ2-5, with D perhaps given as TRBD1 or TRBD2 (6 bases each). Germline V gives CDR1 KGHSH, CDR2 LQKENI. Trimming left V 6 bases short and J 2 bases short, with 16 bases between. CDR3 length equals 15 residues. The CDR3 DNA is TGTGCCAGCTCCCGCGTAAGGGGGGCACAAGAGACCCAGTACTTC. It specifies CASSRVRGAQETQYF.

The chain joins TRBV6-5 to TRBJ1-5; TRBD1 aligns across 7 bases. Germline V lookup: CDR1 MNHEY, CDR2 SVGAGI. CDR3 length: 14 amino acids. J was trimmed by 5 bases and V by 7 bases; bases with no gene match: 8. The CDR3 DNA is TGTGCCAGCAAGGGGGGCAGGGGGTATCAGCCCCAGCATTTT. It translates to CASKGGRGYQPQHF.

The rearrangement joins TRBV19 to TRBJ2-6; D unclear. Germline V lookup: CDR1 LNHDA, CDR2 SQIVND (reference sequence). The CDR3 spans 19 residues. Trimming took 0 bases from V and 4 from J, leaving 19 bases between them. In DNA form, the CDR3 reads TGTGCCAGTAGTATAGATCTGGGAAAGGGCTCACCCGGGGCCAACGTCCTGACTTTC. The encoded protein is CASSIDLGKGSPGANVLTF.

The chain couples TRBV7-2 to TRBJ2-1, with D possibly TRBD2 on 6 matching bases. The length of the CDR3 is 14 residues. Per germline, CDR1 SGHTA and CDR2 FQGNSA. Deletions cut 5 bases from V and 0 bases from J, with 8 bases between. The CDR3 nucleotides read TGTGCCAGCAGCCGGGAGAGCTCCTACAATGAGCAGTTCTTC. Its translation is CASSRESSYNEQFF.

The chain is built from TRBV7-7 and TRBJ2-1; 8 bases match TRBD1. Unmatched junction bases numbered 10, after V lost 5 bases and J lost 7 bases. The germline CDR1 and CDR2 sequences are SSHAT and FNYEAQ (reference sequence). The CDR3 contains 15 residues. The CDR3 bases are TGTGCCAGCAGCCTCGGACAGGGCAACAATAATGAGCAGTTCTTC. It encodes CASSLGQGNNNEQFF.

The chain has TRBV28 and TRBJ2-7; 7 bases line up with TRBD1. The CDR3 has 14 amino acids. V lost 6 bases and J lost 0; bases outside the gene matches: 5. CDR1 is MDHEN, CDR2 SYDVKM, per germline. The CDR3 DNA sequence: TGTGCCAGCAGGGACAGGTCGAGCTCCTACGAGCAGTACTTC. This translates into CASRDRSSSYEQYF.

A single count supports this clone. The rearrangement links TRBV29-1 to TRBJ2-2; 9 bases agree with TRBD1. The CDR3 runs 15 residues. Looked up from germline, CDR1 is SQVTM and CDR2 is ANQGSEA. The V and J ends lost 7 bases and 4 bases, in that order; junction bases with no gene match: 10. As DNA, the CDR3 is TGCAGCGCTAATCCGGGACAGGGTACCACCGGGGAGCTGTTTTTT. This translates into CSANPGQGTTGELFF.

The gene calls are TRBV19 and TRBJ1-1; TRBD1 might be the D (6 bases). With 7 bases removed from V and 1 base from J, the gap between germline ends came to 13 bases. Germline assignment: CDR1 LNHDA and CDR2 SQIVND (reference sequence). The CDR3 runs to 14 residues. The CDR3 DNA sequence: TGTGCCAGTAAAGCTTGGGACAAGAACACTGAAGCTTTCTTT. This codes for CASKAWDKNTEAFF.